The source of this TCR beta chain is a study of PD-L1 blockade in urothelial cancer. Study overall: Men with urothelial cancer arising in the bladder made up most of the roughly 30 patients. Patients had received 0 to 3 prior chemotherapy regimens. Once treatment had started, blood was analyzed at 3 weeks (second dose) and again at 6 weeks.

Profiling relied on immunoSEQ multiplex PCR, and the TCRdb table lists in-frame clones only, not all of them. In the table there are 70,000 to 90,000 clones, more than 75% of which are singletons. Study-wide results and caveats: Below-median pretreatment blood TCR clonality was associated with improved progression-free and overall survival.

Specified time point: pretreatment peripheral blood. On this clone: Its antigen is currently unknown.

V was trimmed by 6 bases and J by 5 bases, leaving 14 bases between them. The CDR3 consists of 12 residues. Germline V CDR1 and CDR2: SQVTM, ANQGSEA. V and J are TRBV29-1 and TRBJ2-7; tentatively, D is TRBD2 (6 bases). Sequencing used PBMCs, obtained around atezolizumab (anti-PD-L1) treatment. The sequence came from a man in his sixties with urothelial cancer. Here the CDR3 DNA reads TGCAGCGTATTAGGAGGGGCCGACGAGCAGTACTTC. Residues: CSVLGGADEQYF.